What follows is one T cell receptor (beta chain) and its context. The clone's antigen remains unknown. No quality values exist for individual bases; no much larger clone is one base distant. This entry belongs to a study of blood T cell repertoires in COVID-19 (dated by TCRdb to the early 2020s). Study-level background: The collaborator samples originated in the United States, Italy and Spain and spanned the acute and convalescent phases of COVID-19. The material from the prospective study consisted of cDNA or gDNA derived from T cells, B-cell-depleted T cells, or PBMCs. Subjects who had been exposed to COVID-19, were actively infected with it, or had recovered from it provided the deeply sampled blood TCRbeta repertoires that made up the dataset. The repertoires were released in a freely available public database intended as a resource for research on the immune response to SARS-CoV-2. The samples were drawn from the first 160 participants of the ongoing ImmuneRACE study and from 950 to 1,500 subjects provided by 6 global collaborators. The sample metadata nearly always contained a de-identified subject ID, COVID-19 status, age in years and sex. Where available, HLA class I and class II types were taken from metadata supplied by the sample provider and were not determined by assay-based typing. Results and caveats for the whole study, not just this receptor: The quantity of clinical and demographic metadata differed by source and by participant and was supplied without curation.

The immunoSEQ Assay, a bias-controlled multiplex PCR, was used to amplify TCRbeta CDR3 regions from genomic DNA. As for how the authors treated the data: The number of nucleated cells in each sample was estimated by amplification of reference gene primers within the assay. To quantify the absolute abundance of each unique TCRbeta CDR3 rearrangement, sequence reads were collapsed and filtered. For each sample, productive Simpson clonality was calculated as the square root of Simpson's diversity index across productive rearrangements. What TCRdb holds here is the immuneACCESS table cut down to in-frame rearrangements. Part of the clones is not present; checked against another copy, under half of the missing clones reflect an unresolved V gene, and the others are unexplained. V and J calls and clone size are given by that table; D and trimming were obtained from the DNA. This sample lists roughly 300,000 clones; 86% were detected once. The top ten clonotypes cover 4% to 5% of the sample.

Participants in the prospective study were enrolled through a virtual design, were aged about 18 to 90 years, and lived in some 24 United States geographic areas. To assign participants to cohorts, the prospective study relied on clinical history that participants themselves reported in a screening survey and a study questionnaire. For ImmuneRACE Cohort 3, a participant was defined as recovered based on two consecutive negative NP/OP PCR tests, clearance by a healthcare professional, or resolution of symptoms. In the prospective study, mobile phlebotomists collected whole blood, serum and a nasopharyngeal or oropharyngeal swab from each participant. Additional blood draws and questionnaires over an approximately two-month period could optionally be provided by prospective study participants. Blood samples from the prospective study were shipped frozen or at room temperature prior to DNA extraction.

The sequencing sample was made of PBMCs or T cells enriched from blood (not recorded which). This sequence originates from a man aged 25 to 45 who had recovered from COVID-19.

The CDR3 corresponds to CASSPPKGTGARTLHF. Here is the DNA: TGTGCCAGCTCACCACCGAAAGGGACAGGGGCCAGGACCCTCCACTTT. The chain couples TRBV18 to TRBJ1-6; 10 of the junction bases match TRBD1. Including the terminal cysteine and phenylalanine, the CDR3 comprises 16 residues. Of all the DNA, just the CDR3 is kept, 48 bases in frame from base 1. The germline V gene encodes CDR1 KGHSH and CDR2 LQKENI. V is pruned by 0 bases and J by 14 bases, leaving 10 bases of the junction without a gene match.